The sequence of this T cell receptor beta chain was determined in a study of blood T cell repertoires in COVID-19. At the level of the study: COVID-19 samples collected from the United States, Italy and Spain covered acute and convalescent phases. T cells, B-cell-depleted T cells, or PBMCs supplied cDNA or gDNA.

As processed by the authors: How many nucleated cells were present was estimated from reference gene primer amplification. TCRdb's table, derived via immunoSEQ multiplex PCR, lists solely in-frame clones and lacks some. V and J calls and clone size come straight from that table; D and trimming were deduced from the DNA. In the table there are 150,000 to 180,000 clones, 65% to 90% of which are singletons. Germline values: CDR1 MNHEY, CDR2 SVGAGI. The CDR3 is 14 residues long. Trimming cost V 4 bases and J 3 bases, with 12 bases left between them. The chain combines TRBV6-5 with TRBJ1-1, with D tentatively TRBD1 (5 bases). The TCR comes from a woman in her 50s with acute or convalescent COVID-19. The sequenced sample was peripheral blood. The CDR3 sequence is CASSSLGGDTEAFF. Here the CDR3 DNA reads TGTGCCAGCAGTTCCCTAGGAGGGGACACTGAAGCTTTCTTT.